This entry features one T cell receptor (beta chain) sequence. Its antigen remains unknown. The data belong to a study of cytomegalovirus exposure and HLA in healthy donors. General study findings and limits: Accounts indicate the classifier identified cytomegalovirus status with strong specificity and sensitivity. Researchers reported in a later analysis that common viral pathogens appeared linked to several top clusters.

Vbeta (60) and Jbeta (13) primers were used in the PCR. Sequencing used immunoSEQ multiplex PCR; TCRdb keeps in-frame clones, though not all of them. The sample contains some 120,000 clones, approximately 80% of which appear only once. The CDR3 length is 14 residues. Germline V gene sequence: CDR1 SGHDN, CDR2 FVKESK. The germline V and J ends were trimmed by 2 bases and 4 bases, with 11 bases remaining between them. The specimen sequenced was PBMCs. The receptor was derived from a man aged 25 to 45 in good health and CMV-seropositive. The rearrangement joins TRBV14 to TRBJ1-2; possibly TRBD1 for D (6 bases). DNA of the CDR3: TGTGCCAGCAGCCAATTACAGGGTGGCTATGGCTACACCTTC. This encodes CASSQLQGGYGYTF.